Sequencing of this TCR beta chain was carried out in a study of cytotoxic CD8 clonotypes in ibrutinib-treated CLL (dated by TCRdb to about 2021). Turning to the overall study: The cohort was composed of 11 relapsed/refractory and roughly 16 treatment-naive patients; IGHV unmutated status was identified in 17 patients. Partial responses were observed in roughly 24 patients and complete responses in 2; after a median follow-up of 68 months, remission was maintained in around 14 patients and progression was observed in approximately 12. Samples at response were collected after a median of about twelve months of treatment, with a range of about 6 to 36 months. On average, each sample yielded around 230,000 productive templates and 94,082 productive rearrangements. Longitudinal samples were obtainable from about 30% of the 86 participants in the trial. Cryopreserved peripheral blood mononuclear cells were obtained prior to treatment, at the time of response, and at either disease progression or sustained remission. Every remission and progressive disease sample was obtained while ibrutinib was still being received by the patients. Study-level results and caveats: Public clonotypes were found to be uncommon and were observed to contract or remain stable during treatment; the increase in clonality was shown to reflect expansion of private clonotypes at ibrutinib response. Sampling times were not matched between sustained-remission and progressing patients, and lymph node repertoires were not studied. Baseline clonality exceeded that of age-matched healthy donors and correlated strongly with circulating CD8+ T-cell counts. An increase in clonality was observed at ibrutinib response, with clonality remaining stable during sustained remission and falling back toward baseline at progression.

For TCR beta library preparation, about 2.1 micrograms of genomic DNA were extracted from the cryopreserved PBMCs. Longitudinal blood samples from CLL patients on ibrutinib monotherapy were analyzed using high-throughput TCR beta sequencing. The patients took part in an open-label, single-center phase 2 trial of ibrutinib monotherapy. The CDR3 has 15 amino acids, counting the end cysteine and phenylalanine. Just CDR3 DNA is preserved here, 45 bases in frame from base 1. CDR1 and CDR2 were assigned from the germline V gene as SGHVS and FNYEAQ. V is shortened by 4 bases, J by 5 bases, and the region joining them spans 17 bases. A MiSeq instrument was used for deep resolution sequencing, which targeted depths ranging from 1 in 1 million up to 1 in 200,000 T cells, with coverage averaging 10x for each clonotype. The immunoSEQ hsTCRB Kit was used to generate the TCR beta libraries. In the source study's methods: ImmunoSEQ Data Assistant and ImmunoSEQ Analyzer were used for data analysis, and V, D and J genes were assigned according to IMGT definitions. Clonality was computed as one minus normalized Shannon entropy of productive rearrangement frequencies, ranging from 0 to 1. Only overrepresented clonotypes making up at least 0.05% of each patient's repertoire were included in the public clonotype analysis. Thirteen repertoires from age-matched healthy donors, obtained from immuneACCESS, served as clonality controls. TCRdb holds this immuneACCESS table with in-frame rearrangements only. Some clones are missing; in checked studies, unresolved V genes explain under half, and the rest has no known cause. V, J and clone size derive from that table, while D and trimming were established from the DNA sequence. In all, the sample holds fewer than 400,000 clones, and 67% of those were seen once. Around 6.6% of the sample rests with the top ten.

Of note for this clone: The antigen it binds to is not known. Qualities for individual bases were not recorded, and no much larger clone is one base off.

This receptor was obtained from a human donor with chronic lymphocytic leukemia. The V gene is TRBV7-6 and the J gene is TRBJ2-5, with the D gene call left open. The sequencing used PBMCs, collected after 36 months of ibrutinib treatment. The bases read TGTGCCAGCAGCTACCCCGGGCCCCTAAGGGAGACCCAGTACTTC. It translates as CASSYPGPLRETQYF.